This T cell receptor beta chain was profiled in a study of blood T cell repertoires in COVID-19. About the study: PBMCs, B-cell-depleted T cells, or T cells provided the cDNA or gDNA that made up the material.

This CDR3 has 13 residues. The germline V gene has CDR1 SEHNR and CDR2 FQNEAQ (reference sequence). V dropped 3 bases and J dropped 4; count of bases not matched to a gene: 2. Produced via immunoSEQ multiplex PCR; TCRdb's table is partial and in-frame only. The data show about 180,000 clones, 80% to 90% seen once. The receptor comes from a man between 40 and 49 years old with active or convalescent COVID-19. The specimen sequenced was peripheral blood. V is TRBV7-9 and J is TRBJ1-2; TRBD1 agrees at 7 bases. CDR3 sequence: CASSFAGGYGYTF. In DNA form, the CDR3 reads TGTGCCAGCAGCTTTGCAGGGGGCTATGGCTACACCTTC.